These 7 T cell receptor beta chains share one sample of origin, sequenced in a study of cytomegalovirus exposure and HLA in healthy donors. Profiling relied on immunoSEQ multiplex PCR, and the TCRdb table lists in-frame clones only, not all of them. The table has about 150,000 clones, 70% to 90% seen once. Sequenced input: PBMCs. These receptors came from a woman between 18 and 30 years old in good health and CMV-seropositive.

The chain is built from TRBV28 and TRBJ1-1; D is uncertain. Germline V gives CDR1 MDHEN, CDR2 SYDVKM. The CDR3 contains 14 residues. Trimming left V 6 bases short and J 0 bases short, with 11 bases between. CDR3 region: CASRMPTVNTEAFF. In nucleotides, the CDR3 is TGTGCCAGCAGGATGCCTACAGTGAACACTGAAGCTTTCTTT.

The CDR3 DNA is TGTGCCAGCAGTGCCAGGACAGTCTCCTACAATGAGCAGTTCTTC. Translating it yields CASSARTVSYNEQFF. This sequence joins TRBV6-1 and TRBJ2-1; D is perhaps TRBD1 (6 bases). Germline V gene data show CDR1 as MNHNS and CDR2 as SASEGT. V lost 4 bases, J lost 0 bases, and 10 bases lay in between. The CDR3 length is 15 residues.

The chain recombines TRBV19 with TRBJ2-7; the match to TRBD1 covers 9 bases. The CDR3 is 13 residues long. V shed 7 bases and J 4 bases; nucleotides not matched to a gene: 5. Per the germline V gene, CDR1 is LNHDA and CDR2 is SQIVND (reference sequence). The CDR3 is CASTRGQGYEQYF. DNA of the CDR3: TGTGCCAGTACTAGGGGACAGGGATACGAGCAGTACTTC.

The genes are TRBV5-1 and TRBJ1-2; D remains unclear. Germline V gene data show CDR1 as SGHRS and CDR2 as YFSETQ. The CDR3 spans 14 residues. Trimming stripped 2 bases from V and 3 bases from J, with 11 bases between. In nucleotides, the CDR3 is TGCGCCAGCAGCTTTGAGGAGGTCGACTATGGCTACACCTTC. It specifies CASSFEEVDYGYTF.

V is TRBV29-1 and J is TRBJ2-5; 11 bases match TRBD2. The DNA matches TRBJ2-7 better at its end, which makes the J call doubtful. Germline lookup yields CDR1 SQVTM and CDR2 ANQGSEA. CDR3 length equals 18 residues. The CDR3: CSVEVGRVAGLAVYEQYF. The CDR3 DNA is TGCAGCGTTGAAGTAGGGCGGGTCGCGGGACTAGCGGTCTACGAGCAGTACTTC.

This chain connects TRBV5-6 to TRBJ1-1; TRBD1 agrees at 12 bases. The V and J ends lost 4 bases and 4 bases, in that order; junction bases with no gene match: 11. The germline CDR1 and CDR2 sequences are SGHDT and YYEEEE. CDR3 length: 17 residues. This chain's CDR3 is CASSPMGQGARGTEAFF. As DNA, the CDR3 is TGTGCCAGCAGCCCCATGGGACAGGGGGCGAGGGGCACTGAAGCTTTCTTT.

This rearrangement joins TRBV19 to TRBJ1-1; 10 positions agree with TRBD1. The CDR3 sequence is 13 residues long. The germline V gene encodes CDR1 LNHDA and CDR2 SQIVND (reference sequence). The V gene end was trimmed by 6 bases and the J gene end by 4 bases; junction bases not matched to a gene: 2. The CDR3 DNA follows: TGTGCCAGTAGAAGACAGGGGGCCACTGAAGCTTTCTTT. This sequence encodes CASRRQGATEAFF.